This TCR beta chain emerged from a study of cytomegalovirus exposure and HLA in healthy donors. Study findings and constraints: A later analysis associated some 16,000 TCR beta sequences with HLA alleles at a 0.05 false discovery rate.

On this clone itself: Its antigen is currently unknown.

PCR was performed using 60 Vbeta and 13 Jbeta primers. The protocol was immunoSEQ multiplex PCR, while the TCRdb copy is restricted to in-frame clones and leaves out a portion. The sample shows tens of thousands of clones, roughly 76% of them seen only once. V lost 5 bases, J lost 7 bases, and 18 bases lay in between. In germline, CDR1 is SGHAT, CDR2 FQNNGV. The CDR3 contains 15 residues. The chain links TRBV11-2 to TRBJ1-5; tentatively, D is TRBD1 (6 bases). Sequencing was carried out using PBMCs. The receptor was isolated from a woman in her thirties in good health and CMV-seronegative. The CDR3 DNA reads as TGTGCCAGCAGCCGTATACAGGGAGTGGGGCAGCCCCAGCATTTT. Translation gives CASSRIQGVGQPQHF.